The 14 T cell receptor beta chains given below trace back to one sample, sequenced in a study of T cells in Graves' hyperthyroidism and ophthalmopathy. Regions amplified from RNA transcripts were the TCR beta CDR3 regions. The TCR CDR3 was amplified in a first-round RT-PCR using the HTBI primer set. TCRdb analysed the multiplex PCR reads with MiXCR anew, one entry per CDR3 protein. This table holds more than 500,000 distinct CDR3 sequences, about 15% found once. Material: blood. These receptors all come from a woman between 40 and 55 years old with Graves' ophthalmopathy.

This clonotype was recorded a few times. The chain joins TRBV9 to TRBJ2-1; TRBD2 aligns across 10 bases. The CDR3 runs to 15 residues. V dropped 4 bases and J dropped 7; count of bases not matched to a gene: 8. Germline V lookup: CDR1 SGDLS, CDR2 YYNGEE. CDR3 loop: CASSPRIAGGNEQFF. CDR3 in DNA: TGTGCCAGCAGCCCCCGTATAGCGGGGGGAAATGAGCAGTTCTTC.

The V gene is TRBV4-2, the J gene TRBJ1-2, with D uncertain. The CDR3 runs to 15 residues. Germline V gene lookup returns CDR1 LGHNA and CDR2 YNFKEQ. The germline V and J ends were trimmed by 1 base and 0 bases, with 9 bases remaining between them. The CDR3 bases are TGTGCCAGCAGCCAAGTTGACAAAGCTAACTATGGCTACACCTTC. Its protein is CASSQVDKANYGYTF.

This clonotype was picked up a small number of times. The chain couples TRBV5-1 to TRBJ2-5; D not resolved. V lost 2 bases to trimming and J lost 0 bases, with 5 bases between them. CDR3 length equals 13 residues. Germline CDR1 SGHRS, CDR2 YFSETQ. The CDR3: CASSFNDQETQYF. The CDR3, as DNA: TGCGCCAGCAGCTTCAACGACCAAGAGACCCAGTACTTC.

This clonotype was recorded at least ten times. V and J are TRBV6-2 or TRBV6-3 and TRBJ2-5, with D possibly being TRBD1 or TRBD2 (5 bases each). Germline CDR1 and CDR2: MNHEY and SVGEGT. CDR3 length: 14 residues. V shed 4 bases and J shed 7 bases, with 16 bases lying between them. CDR3 nucleotide sequence: TGTGCCAGCAGTTTTGTACAGGTTGGGGGGACCCAGTACTTC. Protein: CASSFVQVGGTQYF.

This clonotype has a count of ten or more. DNA for the CDR3: TGTGCCAGCAGTTTAAGGGCAGTTCAGGGCCAATACGAGCAGTACTTC. This translates into CASSLRAVQGQYEQYF. V is TRBV28 and J is TRBJ2-7, with D perhaps matching TRBD1 (5 bases). Germline V gene data show CDR1 as MDHEN and CDR2 as SYDVKM. V was clipped by 2 bases and J by 4 bases, with 18 bases between them. CDR3 length: 16 amino acids.

The CDR3 region has the DNA TGTGCCTGGAGTCCTACGAACACTGAAGCTTTCTTT. This sequence encodes CAWSPTNTEAFF. This chain joins TRBV30 and TRBJ1-1; D is uncertain. Trimming shortened V by 2 bases and J by 1 base, and 5 bases separated the two germline ends. Germline CDR1 GTSNPN, CDR2 SVGIG (reference sequence). The length of the CDR3 is 12 residues. The whole variable domain, remainder taken from reference TRBV30 and TRBJ1-1, is SQTIHQWPATLVQPVGSPLSLECTVEGTSNPNLYWYRQAAGRGLQLLFYSVGIGQISSEVPQNLSASRPQDRQFILSSKKLLLSDSGFYLCAWSPTNTEAFFGQGTRLTVV.

This clonotype occurred many times. The gene calls are TRBV29-1 and TRBJ2-5, with TRBD1 identical over 8 bases. The V segment lost 7 bases and the J segment 5 bases; nucleotides outside the gene matches: 3. Germline CDR1 and CDR2: SQVTM and ANQGSEA. The CDR3 loop spans 11 amino acids. CDR3 in DNA: TGCAGCGCCTACAGGGGGGAGACCCAGTACTTC. It encodes CSAYRGETQYF.

This clonotype was seen repeatedly, ten times or more. The V and J genes are TRBV5-1 and TRBJ2-4; tentatively, D is TRBD2 (6 bases). V lost 4 bases and J 6 bases, leaving 14 bases between the germline ends. CDR1 SGHRS and CDR2 YFSETQ come from the germline V gene. The CDR3 spans 14 residues. CDR3 region: CASSLERETNIQYF. The CDR3 DNA follows: TGCGCCAGCAGCCTTGAACGGGAGACAAACATTCAGTACTTC.

The chain couples TRBV6-1 to TRBJ1-2; D not certain. Germline assignment: CDR1 MNHNS and CDR2 SASEGT. The length of the CDR3 is 10 residues. The V end was cut by 6 bases, the J end by 6 bases, with 5 bases between. CDR3 nucleotide sequence: TGTGCCAGCAGGGGGAATGGCTACACCTTC. Its protein product is CASRGNGYTF.

The chain carries TRBV6-1 and TRBJ1-1; maybe TRBD1 (5 bases). The CDR3 contains 13 residues. Trimming cost V 8 bases and J 1 base, with 11 bases left between them. Germline loops: CDR1 MNHNS, CDR2 SASEGT. CDR3: CASRRGANTEAFF. The CDR3 DNA reads TGTGCCAGCCGGAGGGGCGCGAACACTGAAGCTTTCTTT.

This clonotype came up a few times. A read error may be the cause here, since a much bigger clone is one base away. The chain has TRBV2 and TRBJ2-6; D ambiguous. Germline CDR1 SNHLY, CDR2 FYNNEI. V dropped 2 bases and J dropped 0 bases, with 5 bases sitting between them. This CDR3 has 15 residues. In nucleotides, the CDR3 is TGTGCCAGCAGTGAAATGGGCTCTGGGGCCAACGTCCTGACTTTC. Translated, it gives CASSEMGSGANVLTF.

The chain is built from TRBV11-2 and TRBJ1-6; 7 bases line up with TRBD1. Germline V gene data show CDR1 as SGHAT and CDR2 as FQNNGV. V was pared by 1 base and J by 7 bases, with 4 bases of the junction left unmatched. This CDR3 has 15 residues. The chain's CDR3 is CASSLGPGGNSPLHF. The CDR3 coding sequence is TGTGCCAGCAGCTTAGGGCCAGGGGGAAATTCACCCCTCCACTTT.

This clonotype was counted at least ten times. This chain connects TRBV12-3 or TRBV12-4 to TRBJ1-1, with 9 bases lining up with TRBD1. The CDR3 has 14 residues. The trim removed 8 bases at V and 6 bases at J, leaving 10 bases unmatched. The CDR3 DNA follows: TGTGCCAGCGACGTAAACAGGGGGCAAGCTGAAGCTTTCTTT. This codes for CASDVNRGQAEAFF.

In this sample, this clonotype turned up many times. The chain uses TRBV27 and TRBJ2-7; D is perhaps TRBD1 (5 bases). The CDR3 covers 17 residues. The ends were cut back, 7 bases at V and 2 bases at J, with 24 bases in the middle. Germline V lookup: CDR1 MNHEY, CDR2 SMNVEV (reference sequence). CDR3 loop: CASTSTLAGMSAYEQYF. Here the CDR3 DNA reads TGTGCCAGCACCTCGACCTTGGCAGGGATGAGCGCCTACGAGCAGTACTTC.